The clone carrying this T cell receptor beta chain was picked up many times. A read error may account for a junction end that differs from germline. This sample was included in a study of metastatic and nonmetastatic thyroid tumors. Study-wide background: Repertoires from malignant and benign thyroid patients were compared across blood and tumor or nodule tissue.

With MiXCR, TCRdb reprocessed the PCR reads. The data show 84,000 or so clones, 8.6% seen once. CDR3 length equals 14 residues. The germline V gene has CDR1 SGHRS and CDR2 YFSETQ. Patients had received no treatment of any kind before thyroid surgery. This chain links TRBV5-1 with TRBJ2-1, with 9 positions matching TRBD1. The sequencing sample was made of blood. The sequence came from a female donor with papillary thyroid cancer or a benign thyroid nodule (not recorded which). Some clones in this sample may be carry-over from other donors' samples. CDR3 in DNA: TGCGCCAGCAGATTGGACAGGGGTCAGGAAGTAGAGTTCTTC. Translated: CASRLDRGQEVEFF.